These 13 T cell receptor beta chains originate from one sample sequenced in a study of T cells after posttransplantation cyclophosphamide. Only in-frame clones appear in the TCRdb table, and some are missing; sequencing was by immunoSEQ multiplex PCR. Of some 5,400 clones listed, 90% to 95% were seen once; the top ten hold roughly 1.5%. Specimen: CD4+ T cells sorted from bone marrow. These receptors were obtained from a woman in her sixties or seventies in good health, CMV-negative, and a related stem cell transplant donor.

V gene TRBV19 combines with J gene TRBJ1-5, with D unresolved. V was pared by 5 bases and J by 5 bases, with 16 bases between. In germline, CDR1 is LNHDA, CDR2 SQIVND (reference sequence). The CDR3 length is 15 residues. The CDR3 DNA reads as TGTGCCAGTAGTTCTCCTCGGAGGACGCATCAGCCCCAGCATTTT. Protein: CASSSPRRTHQPQHF.

The CDR3 nucleotides are TGTGCCAGCGGAGATAGCAATCAGCCCCAGCATTTT. Its translation: CASGDSNQPQHF. V gene TRBV6-4 combines with J gene TRBJ1-5; the D is unclear. CDR1 MRHNA and CDR2 SNTAGT come from the germline V gene. CDR3 length: 12 residues. Between the trimmed V and J ends, which lost 8 bases and 0 bases, there was a span of 5 bases.

This chain uses TRBV10-3 with TRBJ2-1, with 14 nucleotides matching TRBD2. After removal of 4 bases from V and 10 bases from J, the junction contained 9 bases not matched to a gene. Germline lookup yields CDR1 ENHRY and CDR2 SYGVKD. The length of the CDR3 is 16 residues. The CDR3: CAISGGGTSGSNEQFF. The CDR3 DNA reads TGTGCCATCAGTGGGGGGGGGACTAGCGGGAGTAACGAGCAGTTCTTC.

J is TRBJ2-1 and V is TRBV5-1; TRBD2 matches at 7 bases. The CDR3 contains 13 residues. Germline V gene lookup returns CDR1 SGHRS and CDR2 YFSETQ. The ends lost 0 bases at V and 9 bases at J; junction bases unmatched: 3. CDR3 region: CASSLGGGIEQFF. The CDR3 DNA reads as TGCGCCAGCAGCTTGGGCGGGGGAATTGAGCAGTTCTTC.

J is TRBJ1-1 and V is TRBV25-1; D uncertain. Germline V gives CDR1 MGHDK, CDR2 SYGVNS. This CDR3 comprises 11 residues. Between the trimmed V and J ends, which lost 6 bases and 3 bases, there was a span of 5 bases. CDR3: CASRIDTEAFF. The DNA for the CDR3 is TGTGCCAGCAGGATAGACACTGAAGCTTTCTTT.

V usage is TRBV28 and J usage is TRBJ1-5, with D hard to call. Trimming took 9 bases from V and 0 from J, leaving 9 bases between them. This CDR3 contains 13 residues. Germline V gene data show CDR1 as MDHEN and CDR2 as SYDVKM. The CDR3 nucleotides are TGTGCCAGTGACGGGGATAGCAATCAGCCCCAGCATTTT. Translating gives CASDGDSNQPQHF.

A note on this clone: At one end the junction does not follow the germline gene, possibly because of a read error. The chain couples TRBV2 to TRBJ2-7, with D possibly being TRBD1 (6 bases). In germline, CDR1 is SNHLY, CDR2 FYNNEI. This CDR3 is built from 15 residues. CDR3: CASNEQGVGLYEQYF. CDR3 coding DNA: TGTGCCAGCAATGAACAGGGCGTGGGGCTCTACGAGCAGTACTTC.

This clone turned up a few times. The chain recombines TRBV27 with TRBJ2-7; TRBD2 agrees at 9 bases. CDR1 and CDR2 (germline): MNHEY, SMNVEV (reference sequence). CDR3 length: 15 residues. V dropped 6 bases and J dropped 3; count of bases not matched to a gene: 9. The CDR3 coding sequence is TGTGCCAGCAGGGGGGCTGGACTAGCGATCTACGAGCAGTACTTC. Translating gives CASRGAGLAIYEQYF.

V usage is TRBV28 and J usage is TRBJ1-5; D possibly corresponds to TRBD1 (6 bases). V was cut by 6 bases and J by 7 bases, with 16 bases left in between. Germline CDR1 and CDR2: MDHEN and SYDVKM. There are 14 residues in the CDR3. CDR3: CASSDRQVPQPQHF. CDR3 DNA sequence: TGTGCCAGCAGCGATAGACAGGTTCCACAGCCCCAGCATTTT. The variable domain in full, with the rest retrieved from reference TRBV28 and TRBJ1-5, is DVKVTQSSRYLVKRTGEKVFLECVQDMDHENMFWYRQDPGLGLRLIYFSYDVKMKEKGDIPEGYSVSREKKERFSLILESASTNQTSMYLCASSDRQVPQPQHFGDGTRLSIL.

This clone was seen once. The V and J genes are TRBV5-1 and TRBJ2-5, with 7 bases that match TRBD2. CDR1 is SGHRS, CDR2 YFSETQ, per germline. After removal of 4 bases from V and 11 bases from J, the junction contained 20 bases not matched to a gene. The CDR3 loop spans 16 amino acids. Here the CDR3 reads CASSPGVAGAIGEQYF. CDR3 in DNA: TGCGCCAGCAGCCCGGGGGTGGCGGGAGCTATTGGGGAGCAGTACTTC.

The rearrangement joins TRBV30 to TRBJ2-7, with D tentatively TRBD1 (6 bases). CDR1 GTSNPN and CDR2 SVGIG come from the germline V gene (reference sequence). The CDR3 loop spans 15 amino acids. V lost 1 base to trimming and J lost 2 bases, with 15 bases between them. CDR3 residues: CAWSGARGNAYEQYF. The CDR3 bases are TGTGCCTGGAGTGGGGCCAGGGGAAATGCCTACGAGCAGTACTTC. Together with reference TRBV30 and TRBJ2-7, the CDR3 gives the full variable domain: SQTIHQWPATLVQPVGSPLSLECTVEGTSNPNLYWYRQAAGRGLQLLFYSVGIGQISSEVPQNLSASRPQDRQFILSSKKLLLSDSGFYLCAWSGARGNAYEQYFGPGTRLTVT.

This chain links TRBV27 with TRBJ1-2; TRBD1 is a possible D gene (6 bases). Trimming took off 1 base at V and 8 bases at J, with 14 bases between the two ends. CDR1 is MNHEY, CDR2 SMNVEV, per germline (reference sequence). The CDR3 spans 14 residues. CDR3 DNA: TGTGCCAGCAGTTTATGGGGAGGGGGGCACGGCTACACCTTC. This sequence encodes CASSLWGGGHGYTF.

CDR3 region: CASSQDLAVLNEQFF. CDR3 DNA: TGCGCCAGCAGCCAAGATTTGGCAGTCCTCAATGAGCAGTTCTTC. V gene TRBV4-3 combines with J gene TRBJ2-1; D call uncertain. V was cut by 0 bases and J by 6 bases, with 12 bases left in between. The CDR3 runs to 15 residues. CDR1 LGHNA and CDR2 YSLEER come from the germline V gene.